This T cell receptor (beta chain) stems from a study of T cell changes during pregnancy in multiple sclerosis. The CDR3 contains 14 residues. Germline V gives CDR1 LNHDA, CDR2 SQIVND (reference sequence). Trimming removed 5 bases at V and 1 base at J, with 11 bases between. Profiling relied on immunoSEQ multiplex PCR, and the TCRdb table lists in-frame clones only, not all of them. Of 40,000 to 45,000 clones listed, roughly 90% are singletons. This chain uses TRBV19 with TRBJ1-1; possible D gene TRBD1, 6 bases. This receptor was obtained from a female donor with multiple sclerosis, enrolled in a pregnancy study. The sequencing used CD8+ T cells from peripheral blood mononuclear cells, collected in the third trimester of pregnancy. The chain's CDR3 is CASSADSRNTEAFF. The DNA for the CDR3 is TGTGCCAGTAGTGCGGACAGCAGGAACACTGAAGCTTTCTTT.